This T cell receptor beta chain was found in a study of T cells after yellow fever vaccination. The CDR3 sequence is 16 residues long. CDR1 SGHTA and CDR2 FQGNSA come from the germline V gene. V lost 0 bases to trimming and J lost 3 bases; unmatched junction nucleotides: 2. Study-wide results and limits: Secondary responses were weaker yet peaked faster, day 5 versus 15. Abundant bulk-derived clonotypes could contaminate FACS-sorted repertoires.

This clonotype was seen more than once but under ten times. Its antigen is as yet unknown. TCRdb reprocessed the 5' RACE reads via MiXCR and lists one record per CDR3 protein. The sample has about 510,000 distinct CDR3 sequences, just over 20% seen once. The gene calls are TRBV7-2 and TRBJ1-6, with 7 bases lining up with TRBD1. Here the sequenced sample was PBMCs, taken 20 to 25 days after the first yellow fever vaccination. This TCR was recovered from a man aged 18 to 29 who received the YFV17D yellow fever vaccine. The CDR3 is CASSLAGTVYNSPLHF. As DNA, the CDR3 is TGTGCCAGCAGCTTAGCCGGGACAGTCTATAATTCACCCCTCCACTTT.